The T cell receptor beta chain under discussion was sequenced for a study of shared clonotypes between healthy human individuals. Every subset's genomic DNA went evenly onto several immunoSEQ plates. In the source study's methods: ImmunoSEQ output held junction-only sequences without quality scores, so filtering differed. Method: immunoSEQ multiplex PCR; TCRdb's copy keeps in-frame clones and lacks some. V and J calls and clone size come straight from that table; D and trimming were deduced from the DNA. Found here are fewer than 1.8 million clones, around 98.5% of them singletons; the top ten hold around 0.33%. CDR1 is MDHEN, CDR2 SYDVKM, per germline. The V end lost 10 bases, the J end lost 1 base, and 7 bases lay between the germline ends. The CDR3 runs to 11 residues. Study outcomes and limitations: Relative to memory subsets, naive subsets generally showed larger estimated richness. In contrast to clonotypes shared by all four donors, non-shared clonotypes had lower generation probabilities.

This clone was counted a single time. Antigen unknown. This TCR came from a man aged 25-45 years in good health. This rearrangement joins TRBV28 to TRBJ1-1; D is unclear. The sequenced material came from naive CD4+ T cells sorted from blood. Subset meaning: CD45RA+ positively selected. The CDR3 loop is CATKGNTEAFF. The CDR3, as DNA: TGTGCCACCAAGGGGAACACTGAAGCTTTCTTT.